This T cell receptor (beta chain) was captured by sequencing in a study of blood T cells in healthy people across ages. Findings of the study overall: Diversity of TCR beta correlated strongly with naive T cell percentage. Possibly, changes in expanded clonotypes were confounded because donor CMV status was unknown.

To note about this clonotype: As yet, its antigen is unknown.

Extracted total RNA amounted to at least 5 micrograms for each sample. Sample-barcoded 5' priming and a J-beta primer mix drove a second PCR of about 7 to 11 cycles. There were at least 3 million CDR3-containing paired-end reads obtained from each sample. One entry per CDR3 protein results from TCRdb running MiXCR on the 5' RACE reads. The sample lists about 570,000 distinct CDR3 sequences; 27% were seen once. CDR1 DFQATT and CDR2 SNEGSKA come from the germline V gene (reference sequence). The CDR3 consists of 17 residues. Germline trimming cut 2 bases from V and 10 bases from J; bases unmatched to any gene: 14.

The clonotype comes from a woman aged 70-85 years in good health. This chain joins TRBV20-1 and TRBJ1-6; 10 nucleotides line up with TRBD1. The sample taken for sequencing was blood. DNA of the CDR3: TGCAGTGCTAGACACAACCCGGGACAGGGGTTTCTCTCACCCCTCCACTTT. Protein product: CSARHNPGQGFLSPLHF.